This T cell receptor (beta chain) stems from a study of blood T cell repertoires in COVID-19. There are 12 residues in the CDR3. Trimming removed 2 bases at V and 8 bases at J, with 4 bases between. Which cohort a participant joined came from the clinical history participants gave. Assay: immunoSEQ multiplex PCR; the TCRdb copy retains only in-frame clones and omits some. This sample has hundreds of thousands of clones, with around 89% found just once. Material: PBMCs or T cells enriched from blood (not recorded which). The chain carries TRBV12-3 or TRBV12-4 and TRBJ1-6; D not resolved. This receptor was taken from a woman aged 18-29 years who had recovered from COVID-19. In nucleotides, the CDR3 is TGTGCCAGCAGTTTAAGAGATTCACCCCTCCACTTT. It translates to CASSLRDSPLHF.